Given below is one TCR beta chain in context. Its antigen specificity is not known. No much larger clone exists at a distance of one base, and base qualities are not known. The sample is drawn from a study of blood T cell repertoires in COVID-19 (dated by TCRdb to about 2020). The study in broad terms: Samples from collaborators originated in the United States, Italy and Spain and spanned both the acute and convalescent phases of COVID-19. The prospective study material was composed of cDNA or gDNA derived from T cells, B-cell-depleted T cells, or PBMCs. Subjects who had been exposed to COVID-19, were actively infected with it, or had recovered from it provided the deeply sampled blood TCRbeta repertoires that made up the dataset. The repertoires were released in a freely available public database intended as a resource for research on the immune response to SARS-CoV-2. Samples were obtained from the ongoing ImmuneRACE study (first 160 participants) and from some 1,200 subjects provided by 6 global collaborators. A de-identified subject ID, COVID-19 status, age in years and sex were almost always included in the sample metadata. Where available, HLA class I and class II types were taken from metadata supplied by the sample provider and were not determined by assay-based typing. Study-level results and caveats: The amount of clinical and demographic metadata varied by source and participant and was provided uncurated.

The immunoSEQ Assay, a bias-controlled multiplex PCR, was used to amplify TCRbeta CDR3 regions from genomic DNA. From the authors' description of their analysis: Within the assay, amplification of reference gene primers was used to estimate how many nucleated cells each sample contained. To quantify the absolute abundance of each unique TCRbeta CDR3 rearrangement, sequence reads were collapsed and filtered. For each sample, productive Simpson clonality was calculated by taking the square root of Simpson's diversity index across productive rearrangements. In TCRdb, the immuneACCESS table is reduced to in-frame sequences with V and J assigned. These tables do not hold every clone; where another copy was compared, an unresolved V gene accounts for under half, and the others remain unexplained. For V, J and clone size, that table is used; D and trimming come from the DNA. Within this sample are roughly 70,000 clones, with 84% of them counted one time only. The ten biggest clones cover around 4.1% of the sample.

Trimmed from V: 3 bases; trimmed from J: 6 bases; junction bases lacking a gene match: 13. The CDR3 starts with the cysteine, ends with the phenylalanine, and has 17 residues. The retained sequence is limited to the CDR3, 51 bases, with the frame set at the first base. Looking up the germline V gene yields CDR1 KGHSH and CDR2 LQKENI. The collaborating institutions used their own protocols to collect whole blood in K2EDTA tubes. Collaborator samples were shipped for TCRbeta analysis as frozen whole blood, isolated PBMCs, or DNA extracted from either sample type. Sequencing was performed on peripheral blood. This TCR was sampled from an older woman with acute or convalescent COVID-19. The chain employs TRBV18 and TRBJ1-1, with 10 junctional bases fitting TRBD1. The CDR3 amino acid sequence is: CASSPRTGGTGRAEAFF. The DNA is as follows: TGTGCCAGCTCACCCCGGACAGGGGGTACAGGACGAGCTGAAGCTTTCTTT.